The T cell receptor beta chain described here comes from a study of T cell repertoires in aging, cancer and after chemotherapy. As for the study in general: Six age groups, ranging from 30 or younger to 70 or older, included the donors. Some 10 million TCR reads were in the whole dataset.

In germline, CDR1 is SGHRS, CDR2 YFSETQ. With 0 bases removed from V and 5 bases from J, the gap between germline ends came to 6 bases. The CDR3 is made up of 13 amino acids. Peripheral blood genomic DNA, not sorted cells or RNA, was the template. On this clonotype: Its target is unknown.

Multiplex touch-down PCR with TRB-A/B primers amplified rearranged V-D-J TRB sequences. TCRdb re-called the multiplex PCR reads through MiXCR, storing one row per CDR3 protein. Of about 6,200 distinct CDR3 sequences in the sample, 25% to 35% were seen once. General study findings and limits: Median generation probability rose over the chemotherapy interval in each cancer cohort, suggesting rebound thymic output. Hematological cancer patients had lymphoid organ infiltration that may impair thymic emigration or T cell expansion.

This TCR was sampled from a human donor with a blood cancer. Input material: blood. This sequence joins TRBV5-1 and TRBJ1-5, with D unclear. CDR3 residues: CASSLDIDQPQHF. The CDR3 DNA is TGCGCCAGCAGCTTGGACATCGATCAGCCCCAGCATTTT.